Shown below are 20 T cell receptor beta chains from a single sample sequenced in a study of cytomegalovirus exposure and HLA in healthy donors. Primers: 60 Vbeta forward and 13 Jbeta reverse. The assay was immunoSEQ multiplex PCR, and TCRdb's table has in-frame clones only and misses some. The table lists around 130,000 clones, roughly four fifths of them singletons. Sequencing used PBMCs. The receptors were gathered from a woman between 45 and 65 years old in good health and CMV-seronegative.

This chain connects TRBV25-1 to TRBJ1-6, with 8 bases that match TRBD1. V was pared by 6 bases and J by 5 bases, with 15 bases of the junction left unmatched. This CDR3 contains 18 residues. Per germline, CDR1 MGHDK and CDR2 SYGVNS. The chain's CDR3 is CASRGDRGAPRNNSPLHF. DNA of the CDR3: TGTGCCAGCAGGGGAGACAGGGGAGCCCCCCGGAATAATTCACCCCTCCACTTT.

J is TRBJ1-1 and V is TRBV25-1; D uncertain. V lost 1 base and J lost 7, with 10 bases in between. The CDR3 runs to 13 residues. CDR1 is MGHDK and CDR2 is SYGVNS in the germline V gene. DNA of the CDR3: TGTGCCAGCAGTGAATTTTCCTCTGTTGAAGCTTTCTTT. It encodes CASSEFSSVEAFF.

This clone was recorded once. The chain's CDR3 is CASSSSQLGDYTEAFF. The CDR3 nucleotides read TGTGCCAGCAGCTCCTCGCAGCTCGGGGACTACACTGAAGCTTTCTTT. The V call is TRBV7-9, the J call TRBJ1-1; TRBD1 is a possible D gene (5 bases). The germline V gene encodes CDR1 SEHNR and CDR2 FQNEAQ (reference sequence). CDR3 length equals 16 residues. V lost 4 bases and J 3 bases, leaving 18 bases between the germline ends.

The rearrangement uses TRBV10-3 and TRBJ2-5, with a possible D match to TRBD2 (6 bases). V was pared by 1 base and J by 3 bases, with 6 bases between. The V gene's germline CDR1 is ENHRY and CDR2 SYGVKD. The CDR3 contains 13 residues. The CDR3 nucleotides are TGTGCCATCAGTGAGTGGGGGGAAGAGACCCAGTACTTC. As protein: CAISEWGEETQYF.

In this sample, this clone turned up a few times. The chain recombines TRBV19 with TRBJ1-1; perhaps TRBD1 as D (6 bases). The CDR3 has 13 amino acids. The germline gives CDR1 LNHDA, CDR2 SQIVND (reference sequence). Trimming stripped 3 bases from V and 2 bases from J, with 7 bases between. CDR3 residues: CASSMTGNTEAFF. CDR3 nucleotides: TGTGCCAGTAGTATGACAGGCAACACTGAAGCTTTCTTT. Full variable domain (rest looked up from reference TRBV19 and TRBJ1-1): DGGITQSPKYLFRKEGQNVTLSCEQNLNHDAMYWYRQDPGQGLRLIYYSQIVNDFQKGDIAEGYSVSREKKESFPLTVTSAQKNPTAFYLCASSMTGNTEAFFGQGTRLTVV.

This clone occurred a few times. The CDR3 protein is CATSQTTNEKLFF. For the CDR3, the DNA is TGTGCCACCAGCCAGACAACTAATGAAAAACTGTTTTTT. This chain connects TRBV15 to TRBJ1-4; D ambiguous. Germline-derived CDR1 and CDR2 are LNHNV and YYDKDF (reference sequence). The V end was cut by 5 bases, the J end by 0 bases, with 4 bases between. This CDR3 has 13 residues.

V gene TRBV7-9 combines with J gene TRBJ1-4; D is uncertain. CDR3 size: 13 residues. CDR1 is SEHNR and CDR2 is FQNEAQ in the germline V gene (reference sequence). Trimming stripped 6 bases from V and 10 bases from J, with 15 bases between. The CDR3 loop reads CASSPPSGVKLFF. Written as DNA, the CDR3 is TGTGCCAGCAGTCCCCCGTCGGGAGTAAAACTGTTTTTT.

The CDR3: CASSSTGDSYEQYF. The CDR3 nucleotides are TGCGCCAGCAGCTCCACAGGGGACTCCTACGAGCAGTACTTC. The rearrangement uses TRBV4-3 and TRBJ2-7, with 7 nucleotides matching TRBD1. Looked up from germline, CDR1 is LGHNA and CDR2 is YSLEER. The CDR3 has 14 residues. The trim removed 5 bases at V and 0 bases at J, leaving 4 bases unmatched.

The chain links TRBV7-2 to TRBJ2-2; 9 nucleotides line up with TRBD1. This CDR3 comprises 18 residues. V lost 7 bases and J lost 7; bases outside the gene matches: 19. CDR1 and CDR2 (germline): SGHTA, FQGNSA. The CDR3 DNA reads TGTGCCAGCACCGCCGGGACAGGGTCAGTTCTTAGTAACGGGGAGCTGTTTTTT. This encodes CASTAGTGSVLSNGELFF. Combining the CDR3 with reference TRBV7-2 and TRBJ2-2 gives the whole variable domain GAGVSQSPSNKVTEKGKDVELRCDPISGHTALYWYRQSLGQGLEFLIYFQGNSAPDKSGLPSDRFSAERTGGSVSTLTIQRTQQEDSAVYLCASTAGTGSVLSNGELFFGEGSRLTVL.

V is TRBV7-2 and J is TRBJ2-1, with TRBD2 matching 14 bases. CDR1 is SGHTA, CDR2 FQGNSA, per germline. The CDR3 loop spans 16 amino acids. With V trimmed by 5 bases and J by 6 bases, 6 bases remained unmatched. CDR3 DNA: TGTGCCAGCAGCCCCACCGGGACTAGCGGGAGCAATGAGCAGTTCTTC. It translates to CASSPTGTSGSNEQFF.

The chain combines TRBV11-3 with TRBJ2-2; TRBD1 matches 8 bases. J gave up 2 bases and V 5 bases, and 7 bases lay outside the gene matches. Germline-derived CDR1 and CDR2 are SGHNT and YENEEA. The CDR3 extends over 16 amino acids. This CDR3 is CASSRMGQENTGELFF. The CDR3 DNA sequence: TGTGCCAGCAGCCGAATGGGACAGGAAAACACCGGGGAGCTGTTTTTT.

CDR3: CASSLALTGQFEQYV. The CDR3, as DNA: TGTGCCAGCAGCTTAGCCCTAACAGGACAGTTTGAGCAGTACGTC. This chain links TRBV11-2 with TRBJ2-7; possibly TRBD1 for D (6 bases). CDR3 length: 15 amino acids. In germline, CDR1 is SGHAT, CDR2 FQNNGV. The V end was cut by 1 base, the J end by 7 bases, with 17 bases between.

The chain combines TRBV28 with TRBJ1-1; a weak D match, TRBD1 (6 bases). The germline V gene encodes CDR1 MDHEN and CDR2 SYDVKM. V lost 6 bases, J lost 5 bases, and 19 bases lay in between. The CDR3 spans 15 residues. The CDR3 DNA reads as TGTGCCAGCAGACATAACAGGGTCGTGGGGACTGAAGCTTTCTTT. This translates into CASRHNRVVGTEAFF.

The rearrangement joins TRBV29-1 to TRBJ1-3, with TRBD1 as a possible D gene (6 bases). This CDR3 has 14 residues. Deletions cut 6 bases from V and 6 bases from J, with 18 bases between. Looked up from germline, CDR1 is SQVTM and CDR2 is ANQGSEA. Here the CDR3 DNA reads TGCAGCGTGACTACGCCAGGGGAAATAAACACCATATATTTT. The encoded protein is CSVTTPGEINTIYF.

The chain uses TRBV7-2 and TRBJ1-1, with 8 positions matching TRBD1. J was trimmed by 4 bases and V by 1 base; bases with no gene match: 5. CDR3 length equals 15 residues. Germline V gene data show CDR1 as SGHTA and CDR2 as FQGNSA. The CDR3 nucleotides read TGTGCCAGCAGCTTAGTTCAGACAGGGGTCACTGAAGCTTTCTTT. Translating gives CASSLVQTGVTEAFF.

The genes are TRBV5-1 and TRBJ1-4, with TRBD1 matching 9 bases. The junction had 2 bases not matched to a gene; V was cut back by 5 bases and J by 0 bases. The CDR3 contains 15 residues. CDR1 SGHRS and CDR2 YFSETQ come from the germline V gene. CDR3 protein: CASRRQGATNEKLFF. CDR3 coding DNA: TGCGCCAGCAGACGACAGGGGGCAACTAATGAAAAACTGTTTTTT.

V gene TRBV4-3 combines with J gene TRBJ1-2; TRBD1 aligns across 11 bases. Germline CDR1 and CDR2: LGHNA and YSLEER. This CDR3 contains 16 residues. Germline trimming cut 1 base from V and 8 bases from J; bases unmatched to any gene: 9. CDR3 loop: CASSQAPGTGGRGYTF. Written as DNA, the CDR3 is TGCGCCAGCAGCCAAGCCCCCGGGACAGGGGGTCGGGGCTACACCTTC.

V and J are TRBV5-1 and TRBJ2-1; D is undetermined. Trimming removed 1 base at V and 3 bases at J, with 11 bases between. CDR3 length: 15 amino acids. Germline CDR1 is SGHRS and CDR2 is YFSETQ. CDR3 amino acids: CASSLSTNFYNEQFF. The CDR3 coding sequence is TGCGCCAGCAGCTTGAGCACCAATTTCTACAATGAGCAGTTCTTC.

The V gene is TRBV6-1, the J gene TRBJ2-3; possibly TRBD2 for D (7 bases). This CDR3 contains 14 residues. V was cut by 6 bases and J by 5 bases, with 15 bases left in between. CDR1 is MNHNS and CDR2 is SASEGT in the germline V gene. This chain's CDR3 is CASSLGGRQDTQYF. CDR3 DNA: TGTGCCAGCAGCCTGGGGGGGCGGCAAGATACGCAGTATTTT.

The genes are TRBV2 and TRBJ2-5, with TRBD2 as a possible D gene (5 bases). There are 13 residues in the CDR3. Per the germline V gene, CDR1 is SNHLY and CDR2 is FYNNEI. Trimming stripped 2 bases from V and 8 bases from J, with 12 bases between. CDR3 region: CASSEMVEGTQYF. CDR3 in DNA: TGTGCCAGCAGTGAAATGGTAGAGGGAACCCAGTACTTC.